Listed below are T cell receptor beta chains from one sample, sequenced in a study of cytotoxic CD8 clonotypes in ibrutinib-treated CLL. Profiling relied on immunoSEQ multiplex PCR, and the TCRdb table lists in-frame clones only, not all of them. Of 200,000 or so clones listed, nearly 80% are singletons. The material sequenced was PBMCs, taken after 12 months of ibrutinib treatment. Receptors were obtained from a human donor with chronic lymphocytic leukemia. Both conserved end residues are part of each CDR3. D genes are given only for firm matches. A row's size may be missing; if present it is once, few, many or a size class.

clone_size	v_call	d_call	j_call	cdr3_aa	cdr3_nt
NA	TRBV9	NA	TRBJ1-1	CASSVDMGDTEAFF	TGTGCCAGCAGCGTAGATATGGGGGACACTGAAGCTTTCTTT
NA	TRBV7-2	NA	TRBJ1-3	CAVGFEVGNTIYF	TGTGCCGTGGGGTTTGAAGTGGGTAACACCATATATTTT
NA	TRBV29-1	TRBD2	TRBJ2-3	CSVSGRSTSTDTQYF	TGCAGCGTTAGCGGGAGGAGTACTAGCACAGATACGCAGTATTTT
NA	TRBV19	NA	TRBJ1-5	CASSVGSLGNQPQHF	TGTGCCAGTAGTGTAGGCTCCCTGGGCAATCAGCCCCAGCATTTT
NA	TRBV27	TRBD2	TRBJ2-1	CASSLLLAGTNEQFF	TGTGCCAGCAGTTTATTGTTAGCGGGGACTAATGAGCAGTTCTTC
few	TRBV14	TRBD1	TRBJ2-6	CASSQDRGRVPGANVLTF	TGTGCCAGCAGCCAAGACAGGGGGAGAGTTCCTGGGGCCAACGTCCTGACTTTC
few	TRBV19	NA	TRBJ1-5	CASTQTGPSNQPQHF	TGTGCCAGTACCCAGACAGGCCCCAGCAATCAGCCCCAGCATTTT
NA	TRBV19	NA	TRBJ1-2	CASKDRASYGYTF	TGTGCCAGTAAGGACAGAGCCTCCTATGGCTACACCTTC
NA	TRBV19	NA	TRBJ1-2	CASTPGQLYGYTF	TGTGCCAGTACCCCAGGACAGCTTTATGGCTACACCTTC
NA	TRBV29-1	NA	TRBJ2-7	CSVEVVGYEQYF	TGCAGCGTTGAAGTTGTTGGGTACGAGCAGTACTTC
few	TRBV18	TRBD2	TRBJ2-7	CASSPGLAGSSYEQYF	TGTGCCAGCTCACCGGGACTAGCGGGCAGCTCCTACGAGCAGTACTTC
NA	TRBV5-1	TRBD1	TRBJ2-3	CASSGDSSDTQYF	TGCGCCAGCAGCGGGGACAGTTCAGATACGCAGTATTTT
NA	TRBV27	TRBD1	TRBJ2-1	CASSLVRGSSYNEQFF	TGTGCCAGCAGTTTGGTCAGGGGGAGCTCCTACAATGAGCAGTTCTTC
NA	TRBV2	TRBD2	TRBJ2-7	CASRPLAGGTYEQYF	TGTGCCAGCAGGCCACTAGCGGGTGGGACCTACGAGCAGTACTTC
once	TRBV19	TRBD2	TRBJ2-7	CASSPGLAGEEQYF	TGTGCCAGTAGTCCAGGACTAGCGGGGGAAGAGCAGTACTTC
NA	TRBV10-3	NA	TRBJ1-5	CAISEFGEAGQPQHF	TGTGCCATCAGTGAATTCGGGGAGGCTGGTCAGCCCCAGCATTTT
NA	TRBV6-6	TRBD1	TRBJ2-7	CASSYRDRGSPYF	TGTGCCAGCAGTTACCGTGACAGGGGGAGTCCGTACTTC